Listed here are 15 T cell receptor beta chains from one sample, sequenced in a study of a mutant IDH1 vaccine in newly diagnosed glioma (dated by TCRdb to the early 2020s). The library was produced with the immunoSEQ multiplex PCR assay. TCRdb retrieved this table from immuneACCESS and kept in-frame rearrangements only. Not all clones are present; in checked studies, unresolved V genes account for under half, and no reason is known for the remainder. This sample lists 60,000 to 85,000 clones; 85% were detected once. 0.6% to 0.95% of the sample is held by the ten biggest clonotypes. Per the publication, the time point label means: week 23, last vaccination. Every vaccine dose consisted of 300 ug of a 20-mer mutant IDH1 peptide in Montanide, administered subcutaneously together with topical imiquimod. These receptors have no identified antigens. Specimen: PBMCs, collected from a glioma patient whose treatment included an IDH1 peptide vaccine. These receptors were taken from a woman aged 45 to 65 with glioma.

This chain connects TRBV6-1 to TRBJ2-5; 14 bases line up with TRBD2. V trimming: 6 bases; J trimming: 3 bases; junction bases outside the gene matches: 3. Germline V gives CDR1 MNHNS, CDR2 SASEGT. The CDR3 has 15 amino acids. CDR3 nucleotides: TGTGCCAGCAGGGGACTAGCGGGAGTGGAAGAGACCCAGTACTTC. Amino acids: CASRGLAGVEETQYF.

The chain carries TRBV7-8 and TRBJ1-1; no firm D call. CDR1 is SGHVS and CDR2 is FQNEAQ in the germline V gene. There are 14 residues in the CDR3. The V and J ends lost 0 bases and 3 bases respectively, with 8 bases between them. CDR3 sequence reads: CASSLAGWDTEAFF. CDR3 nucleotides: TGTGCCAGCAGCTTAGCAGGGTGGGACACTGAAGCTTTCTTT.

The CDR3 is CASSFGYIGSGETQYF. The CDR3 DNA is TGTGCCAGCAGCTTCGGTTATATTGGCTCCGGAGAGACCCAGTACTTC. This rearrangement joins TRBV7-2 to TRBJ2-5; no clear D. CDR3 length equals 16 residues. V lost 3 bases, J lost 4 bases, and 18 bases lay in between. Germline loops: CDR1 SGHTA, CDR2 FQGNSA.

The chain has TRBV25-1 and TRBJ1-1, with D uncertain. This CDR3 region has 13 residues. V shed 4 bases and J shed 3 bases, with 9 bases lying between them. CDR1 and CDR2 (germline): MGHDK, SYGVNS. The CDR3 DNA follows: TGTGCCAGCAGTGCGGCTTTGTACACTGAAGCTTTCTTT. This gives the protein CASSAALYTEAFF. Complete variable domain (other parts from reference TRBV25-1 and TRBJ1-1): EADIYQTPRYLVIGTGKKITLECSQTMGHDKMYWYQQDPGMELHLIHYSYGVNSTEKGDLSSESTVSRIRTEHFPLTLESARPSHTSQYLCASSAALYTEAFFGQGTRLTVV.

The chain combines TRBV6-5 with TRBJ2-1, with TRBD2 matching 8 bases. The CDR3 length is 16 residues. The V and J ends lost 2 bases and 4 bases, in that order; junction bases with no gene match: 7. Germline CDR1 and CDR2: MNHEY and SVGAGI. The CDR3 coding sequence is TGTGCCAGCAGTTACGAATGGGCTAGCGGGTACAATGAGCAGTTCTTC. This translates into CASSYEWASGYNEQFF.

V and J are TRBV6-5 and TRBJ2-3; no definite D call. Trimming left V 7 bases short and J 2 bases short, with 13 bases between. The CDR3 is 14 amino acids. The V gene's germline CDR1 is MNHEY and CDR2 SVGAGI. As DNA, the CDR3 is TGTGCCAGCATACGTGGTCTCTACACAGATACGCAGTATTTT. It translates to CASIRGLYTDTQYF.

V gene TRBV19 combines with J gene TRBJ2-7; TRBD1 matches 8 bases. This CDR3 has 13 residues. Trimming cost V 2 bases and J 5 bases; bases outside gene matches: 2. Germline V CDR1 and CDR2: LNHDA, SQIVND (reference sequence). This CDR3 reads CASSIWGQDEQYF. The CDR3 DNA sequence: TGTGCCAGTAGTATATGGGGACAGGACGAGCAGTACTTC.

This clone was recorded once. CDR3 amino acids: CASSQGFAYGLEETQYF. The CDR3 nucleotides read TGTGCCAGCAGCCAGGGGTTCGCGTACGGCTTGGAAGAGACCCAGTACTTC. This sequence joins TRBV14 and TRBJ2-5; D not resolved. Trimming removed 3 bases at V and 3 bases at J, with 20 bases between. Germline lookup yields CDR1 SGHDN and CDR2 FVKESK. The CDR3 consists of 17 residues.

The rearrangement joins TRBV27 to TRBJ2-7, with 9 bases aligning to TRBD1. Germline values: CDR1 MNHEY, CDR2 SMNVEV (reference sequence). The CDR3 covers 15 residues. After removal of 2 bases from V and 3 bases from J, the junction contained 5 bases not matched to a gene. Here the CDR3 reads CASSLGGQGGYEQYF. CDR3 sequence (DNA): TGTGCCAGCAGTTTAGGGGGACAGGGAGGCTACGAGCAGTACTTC.

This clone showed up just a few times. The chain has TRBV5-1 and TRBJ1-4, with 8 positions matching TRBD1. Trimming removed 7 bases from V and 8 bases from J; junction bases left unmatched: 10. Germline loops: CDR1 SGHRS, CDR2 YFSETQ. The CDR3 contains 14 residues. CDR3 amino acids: CASQPDRAYEKLFF. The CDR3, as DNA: TGCGCCAGCCAGCCGGACAGGGCGTACGAAAAACTGTTTTTT.

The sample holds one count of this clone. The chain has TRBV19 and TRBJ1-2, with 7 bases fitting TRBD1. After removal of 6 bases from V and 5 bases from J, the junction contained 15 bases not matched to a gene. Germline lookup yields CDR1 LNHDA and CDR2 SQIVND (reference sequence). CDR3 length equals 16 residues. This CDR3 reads CASRGSTGRDRYGYTF. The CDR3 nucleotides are TGTGCCAGTAGGGGGTCGACAGGGAGAGACCGTTATGGCTACACCTTC.

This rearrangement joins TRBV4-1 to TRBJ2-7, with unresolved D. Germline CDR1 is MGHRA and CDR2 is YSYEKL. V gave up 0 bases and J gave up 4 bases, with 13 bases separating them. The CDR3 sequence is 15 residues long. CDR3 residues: CASSQEETAVYEQYF. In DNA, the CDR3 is TGCGCCAGCAGCCAAGAAGAGACGGCAGTTTACGAGCAGTACTTC.

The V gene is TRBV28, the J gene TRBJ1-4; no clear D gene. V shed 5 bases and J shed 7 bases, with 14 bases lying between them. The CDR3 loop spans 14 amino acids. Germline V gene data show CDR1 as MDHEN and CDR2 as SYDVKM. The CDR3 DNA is TGTGCCAGCAGTCCGAGCGTAAGAGGTGAAAAACTGTTTTTT. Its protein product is CASSPSVRGEKLFF.

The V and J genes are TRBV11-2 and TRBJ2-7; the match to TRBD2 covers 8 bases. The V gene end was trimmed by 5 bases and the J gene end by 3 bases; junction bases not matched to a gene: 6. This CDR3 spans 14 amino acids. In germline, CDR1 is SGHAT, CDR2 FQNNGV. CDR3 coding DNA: TGTGCCAGCAGCAACCCCGGGACTAGCTACGAGCAGTACTTC. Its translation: CASSNPGTSYEQYF.

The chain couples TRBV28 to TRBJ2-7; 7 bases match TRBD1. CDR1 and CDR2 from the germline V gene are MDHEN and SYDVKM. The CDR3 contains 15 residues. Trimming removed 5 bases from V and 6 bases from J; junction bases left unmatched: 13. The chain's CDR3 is CASSPTTGLPLEQYF. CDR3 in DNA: TGTGCCAGCAGTCCCACGACAGGGTTACCCCTCGAGCAGTACTTC.